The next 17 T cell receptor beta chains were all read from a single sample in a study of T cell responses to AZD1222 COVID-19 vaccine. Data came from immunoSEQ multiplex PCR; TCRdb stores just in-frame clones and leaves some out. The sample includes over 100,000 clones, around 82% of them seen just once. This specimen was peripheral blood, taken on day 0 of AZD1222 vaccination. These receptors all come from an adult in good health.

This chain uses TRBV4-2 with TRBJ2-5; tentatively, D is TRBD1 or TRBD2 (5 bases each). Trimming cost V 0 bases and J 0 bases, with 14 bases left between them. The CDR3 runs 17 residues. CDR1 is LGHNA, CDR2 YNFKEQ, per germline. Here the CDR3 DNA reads TGTGCCAGCAGCCAAGATATCGGCCGGGGCCACCAAGAGACCCAGTACTTC. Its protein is CASSQDIGRGHQETQYF.

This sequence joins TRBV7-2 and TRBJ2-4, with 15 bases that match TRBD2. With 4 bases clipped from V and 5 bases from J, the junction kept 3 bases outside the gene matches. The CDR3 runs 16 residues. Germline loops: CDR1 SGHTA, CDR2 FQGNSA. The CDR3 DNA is TGTGCCAGCAGCTCCGGACTAGCGGGGGGGCAAAACATTCAGTACTTC. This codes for CASSSGLAGGQNIQYF.

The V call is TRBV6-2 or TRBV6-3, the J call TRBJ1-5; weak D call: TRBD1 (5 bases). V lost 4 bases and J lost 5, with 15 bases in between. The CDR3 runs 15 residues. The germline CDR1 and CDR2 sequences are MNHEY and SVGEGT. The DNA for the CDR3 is TGTGCCAGCAGTTGGAGCCCGAGGGGTGATCAGCCCCAGCATTTT. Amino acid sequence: CASSWSPRGDQPQHF.

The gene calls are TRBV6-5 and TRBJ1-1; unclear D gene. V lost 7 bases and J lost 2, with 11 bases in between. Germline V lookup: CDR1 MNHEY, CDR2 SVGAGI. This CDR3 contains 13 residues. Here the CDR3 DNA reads TGTGCCAGCACCAAAGCGGCAAACACTGAAGCTTTCTTT. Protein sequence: CASTKAANTEAFF.

Here the CDR3 reads CASSQDLTDTQYF. CDR3 bases: TGTGCCAGCAGCCAGGATCTCACAGATACGCAGTATTTT. The gene calls are TRBV4-2 and TRBJ2-3; D gene ambiguous. Germline loops: CDR1 LGHNA, CDR2 YNFKEQ. The CDR3 covers 13 residues. V was cut by 3 bases and J by 2 bases, with 6 bases left in between.

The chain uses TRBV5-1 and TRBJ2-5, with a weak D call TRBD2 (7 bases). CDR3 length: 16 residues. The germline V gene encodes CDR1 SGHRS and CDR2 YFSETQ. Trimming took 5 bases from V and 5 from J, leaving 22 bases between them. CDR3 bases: TGCGCCAGCAGACATGGAGGGGGGAGGGCCGACGAGACCCAGTACTTC. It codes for CASRHGGGRADETQYF.

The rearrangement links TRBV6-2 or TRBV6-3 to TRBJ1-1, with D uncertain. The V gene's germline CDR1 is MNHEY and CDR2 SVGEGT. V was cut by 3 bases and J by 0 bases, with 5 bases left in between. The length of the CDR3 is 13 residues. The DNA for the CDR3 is TGTGCCAGCAGTTATCGGGTGAACACTGAAGCTTTCTTT. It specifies CASSYRVNTEAFF.

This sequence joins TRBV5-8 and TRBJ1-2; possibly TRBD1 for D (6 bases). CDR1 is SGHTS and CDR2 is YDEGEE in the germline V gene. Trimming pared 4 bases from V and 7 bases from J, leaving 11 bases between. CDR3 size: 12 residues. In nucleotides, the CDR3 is TGTGCCAGCAGCGTACGACAGGTTGGCTACACCTTC. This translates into CASSVRQVGYTF.

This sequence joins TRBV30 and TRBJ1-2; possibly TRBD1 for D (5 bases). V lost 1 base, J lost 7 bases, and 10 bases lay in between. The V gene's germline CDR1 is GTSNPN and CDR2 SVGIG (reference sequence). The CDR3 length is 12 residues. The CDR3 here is CAWSARDVGYTF. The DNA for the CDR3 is TGTGCCTGGAGTGCTCGGGACGTTGGCTACACCTTC.

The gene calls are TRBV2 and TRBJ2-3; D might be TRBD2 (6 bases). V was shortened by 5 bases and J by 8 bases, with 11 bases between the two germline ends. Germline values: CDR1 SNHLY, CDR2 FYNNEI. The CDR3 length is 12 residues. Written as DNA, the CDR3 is TGTGCCAGCAGTTGGGAGGAGGTTACGCAGTATTTT. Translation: CASSWEEVTQYF.

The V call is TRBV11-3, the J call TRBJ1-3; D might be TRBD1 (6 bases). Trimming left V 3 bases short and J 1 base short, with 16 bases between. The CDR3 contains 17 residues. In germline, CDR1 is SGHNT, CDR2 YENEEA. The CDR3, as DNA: TGTGCCAGCAGCTTCTCCCGCTCGAGGGGGTCTGGAAACACCATATATTTT. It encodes CASSFSRSRGSGNTIYF.

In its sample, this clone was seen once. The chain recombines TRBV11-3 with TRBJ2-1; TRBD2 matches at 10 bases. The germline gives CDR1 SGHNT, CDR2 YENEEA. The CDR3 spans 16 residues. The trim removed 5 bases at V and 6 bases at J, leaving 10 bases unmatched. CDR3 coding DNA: TGTGCCAGCAGCGACTTAGCGGGAGGTTTATTCAATGAGCAGTTCTTC. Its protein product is CASSDLAGGLFNEQFF.

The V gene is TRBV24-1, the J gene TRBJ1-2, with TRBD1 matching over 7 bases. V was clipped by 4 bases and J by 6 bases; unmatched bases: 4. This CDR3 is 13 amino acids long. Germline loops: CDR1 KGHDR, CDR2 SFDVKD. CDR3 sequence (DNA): TGTGCCACCAGTGAAGACAGGGTCAATGGCTACACCTTC. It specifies CATSEDRVNGYTF.

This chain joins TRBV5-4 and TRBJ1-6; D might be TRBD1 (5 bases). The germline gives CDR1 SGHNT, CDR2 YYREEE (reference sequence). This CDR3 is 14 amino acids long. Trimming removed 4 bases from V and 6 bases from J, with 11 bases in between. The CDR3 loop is CASSPGTVNSPLHF. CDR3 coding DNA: TGTGCCAGCAGCCCCGGGACCGTTAATTCACCCCTCCACTTT.

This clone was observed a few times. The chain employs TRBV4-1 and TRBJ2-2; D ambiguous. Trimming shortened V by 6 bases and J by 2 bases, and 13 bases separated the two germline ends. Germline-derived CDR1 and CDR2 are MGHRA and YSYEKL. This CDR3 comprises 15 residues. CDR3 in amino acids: CASSTSGRNTGELFF. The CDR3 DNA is TGCGCCAGCAGTACCTCGGGTAGAAACACCGGGGAGCTGTTTTTT.

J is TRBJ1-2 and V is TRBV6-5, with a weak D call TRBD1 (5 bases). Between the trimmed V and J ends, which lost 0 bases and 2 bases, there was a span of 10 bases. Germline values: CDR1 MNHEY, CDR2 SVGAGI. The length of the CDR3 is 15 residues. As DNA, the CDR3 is TGTGCCAGCAGTTACTCTGATGGGGGGAACTATGGCTACACCTTC. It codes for CASSYSDGGNYGYTF.

The DNA for the CDR3 is TGTGCCAGCAGTGAACTTTTGGGACAGGGGGCGTCGGGCTACACCTTC. Residues: CASSELLGQGASGYTF. The chain links TRBV2 to TRBJ1-2; 12 bases match TRBD1. Germline lookup yields CDR1 SNHLY and CDR2 FYNNEI. V dropped 2 bases and J dropped 8; count of bases not matched to a gene: 9. The CDR3 is 16 amino acids. Filled out from reference TRBV2 and TRBJ1-2, the complete variable domain reads EPEVTQTPSHQVTQMGQEVILRCVPISNHLYFYWYRQILGQKVEFLVSFYNNEISEKSEIFDDQFSVERPDGSNFTLKIRSTKLEDSAMYFCASSELLGQGASGYTFGSGTRLTVV.